This T cell receptor (beta chain) emerged from a study of graft-versus-host responses after intestinal transplantation. The V end was cut by 5 bases, the J end by 4 bases, with 14 bases between. Per germline, CDR1 MNHEY and CDR2 SMNVEV (reference sequence). The length of the CDR3 is 14 residues. Data came from immunoSEQ multiplex PCR; TCRdb stores just in-frame clones and leaves some out. Of 100,000 or so clones in the sample, approximately 94% are singletons; the top ten hold roughly 2%. As regards this clone: What it recognizes is unknown.

The chain couples TRBV27 to TRBJ1-1; perhaps TRBD1 as D (5 bases). The source is a human donor who received an intestinal transplant. The source was unstimulated CD8+ T cells sorted from spleen or lymph node cells, collected before intestinal transplant. The CDR3 region is CASSARAPSTEAFF. The CDR3 DNA sequence: TGTGCCAGCAGTGCCAGGGCGCCGAGCACTGAAGCTTTCTTT.